These 15 T cell receptor beta chains share one sample of origin, sequenced in a study of vaccination and CD4 T cells after COVID-19. Time point: late sampling 161 to 241 days after vaccination in a few convalescent patients. Treatment meaning: roughly 10-day PBMC culture with coronavirus spike peptide pools or control peptides (ViraFEST assay). The Oncomine TCR Beta short-read assay was applied to DNA of cultured CD4+ T cells. TCRdb itself ran the PCR reads through MiXCR, one entry per CDR3 protein. The sample includes around 17,000 distinct CDR3 sequences, more than 45% of them seen just once. Which antigens these TCRs recognize remains unknown. The material sequenced was CD4+ T cells from blood, cultured in vitro, taken about 7 months after SARS-CoV-2 vaccination. These receptors were obtained from a human donor who had recovered from COVID-19.

The rearrangement links TRBV18 to TRBJ1-5, with D maybe TRBD1 (6 bases). The CDR3 extends over 15 amino acids. With 4 bases removed from V and 0 bases from J, the gap between germline ends came to 10 bases. Germline CDR1 and CDR2: KGHSH and LQKENI. The CDR3: CASSRDRSSNQPQHF. Here the CDR3 DNA reads TGTGCCAGCTCACGCGACAGGAGTAGCAATCAGCCCCAGCATTTT.

The chain recombines TRBV7-9 with TRBJ2-5; 13 nucleotides agree with TRBD2. After removal of 6 bases from V and 5 bases from J, the junction contained 21 bases not matched to a gene. The CDR3 runs 20 residues. CDR1 SEHNR and CDR2 FQNEAQ come from the germline V gene (reference sequence). CDR3 sequence (DNA): TGTGCCAGCAGTCACAGTCTAGGACTAGCGGGAGTTGGCGCGGTGGAGACCCAGTACTTC. Translating gives CASSHSLGLAGVGAVETQYF.

The chain joins TRBV4-2 to TRBJ2-7; the match to TRBD2 covers 12 bases. V gave up 3 bases and J gave up 3 bases; unmatched junction bases: 3. Germline V gene sequence: CDR1 LGHNA, CDR2 YNFKEQ. The CDR3 is made up of 15 amino acids. The CDR3 coding sequence is TGTGCCAGCAGCCAGCTACTAGCGGGGGGCTACGAGCAGTACTTC. It specifies CASSQLLAGGYEQYF.

A few counts support this clonotype. V gene TRBV18 combines with J gene TRBJ2-5; D not certain. Germline V CDR1 and CDR2: KGHSH, LQKENI. V lost 3 bases and J lost 2, with 10 bases in between. This CDR3 has 14 residues. The CDR3 coding sequence is TGTGCCAGCTCACCTTACGCAGTACAAGAGACCCAGTACTTC. Protein: CASSPYAVQETQYF.

The chain has TRBV7-2 and TRBJ2-7, with 12 bases fitting TRBD2. V shed 3 bases, J shed 2 bases, and the junction held 2 bases outside the gene matches. The CDR3 extends over 15 amino acids. From germline, CDR1 is SGHTA and CDR2 FQGNSA. CDR3 nucleotides: TGTGCCAGCAGCTTTCTAGCGGGAGGGCCCTACGAGCAGTACTTC. Translation: CASSFLAGGPYEQYF.

This chain links TRBV20-1 with TRBJ1-2; perhaps TRBD1 as D (6 bases). The CDR3 has 15 residues. With 4 bases removed from V and 1 base from J, the gap between germline ends came to 16 bases. Germline CDR1 reads DFQATT; CDR2 reads SNEGSKA (reference sequence). CDR3 in amino acids: CSAIRRTDFNYGYTF. In DNA form, the CDR3 reads TGCAGTGCTATTCGCCGGACAGATTTTAACTATGGCTACACCTTC.

V usage is TRBV6-2 or TRBV6-3 and J usage is TRBJ2-5, with 9 bases identical to TRBD2. The CDR3 contains 14 residues. Trimming at V came to 5 bases and at J to 0 bases, leaving 1 base not matched to a gene. Germline values: CDR1 MNHEY, CDR2 SVGEGT. As DNA, the CDR3 is TGTGCCAGCAGTAAGCGGGGGGACCAAGAGACCCAGTACTTC. It is translated as CASSKRGDQETQYF.

The rearrangement links TRBV2 to TRBJ1-5; TRBD1 might be the D (5 bases). The CDR3 length is 14 residues. Germline CDR1 and CDR2: SNHLY and FYNNEI. Trimming took 1 base from V and 6 from J, leaving 10 bases between them. CDR3 region: CASSEGFGGQPQHF. The CDR3 nucleotides read TGTGCCAGCAGTGAAGGCTTTGGGGGTCAGCCCCAGCATTTT.

The rearrangement uses TRBV6-1 and TRBJ1-5, with D possibly matching TRBD1 (6 bases). Trimming pared 5 bases from V and 0 bases from J, leaving 11 bases between. The CDR3 runs to 15 residues. CDR1 and CDR2 from the germline V gene are MNHNS and SASEGT. CDR3 sequence reads: CASSTGKNSNQPQHF. Here the CDR3 DNA reads TGTGCCAGCAGTACAGGGAAGAATAGCAATCAGCCCCAGCATTTT.

The chain recombines TRBV20-1 with TRBJ2-1, with 8 nucleotides matching TRBD2. The CDR3 runs 16 residues. In germline, CDR1 is DFQATT, CDR2 SNEGSKA (reference sequence). V was clipped by 5 bases and J by 8 bases; unmatched bases: 17. The CDR3 DNA reads as TGCAGTGCTTGGCTTACCGGGACTAGTTTTATCGATGAGCAGTTCTTC. Protein: CSAWLTGTSFIDEQFF.

The chain carries TRBV20-1 and TRBJ2-7; the D gene is possibly TRBD2 (6 bases). The CDR3 covers 16 residues. V was clipped by 5 bases and J by 0 bases, with 20 bases between them. Germline loops: CDR1 DFQATT, CDR2 SNEGSKA (reference sequence). CDR3 region: CSAGGLLGGSSYEQYF. The CDR3 DNA sequence: TGCAGTGCTGGGGGGTTGTTGGGAGGCAGCTCCTACGAGCAGTACTTC.

The J gene is TRBJ2-4, the V gene TRBV20-1; 10 bases are a match to TRBD1. V lost 8 bases, J lost 4 bases, and 8 bases stayed unmatched. Germline CDR1 reads DFQATT; CDR2 reads SNEGSKA (reference sequence). CDR3 length: 14 residues. In DNA form, the CDR3 reads TGCAGTTCCAAATGGGGACAGGGGAAAAACATTCAGTACTTC. Translated: CSSKWGQGKNIQYF.

The rearrangement joins TRBV7-2 to TRBJ1-2, with a possible D match to TRBD1 (6 bases). Trimming removed 5 bases from V and 5 bases from J, with 12 bases in between. Germline loops: CDR1 SGHTA, CDR2 FQGNSA. The CDR3 covers 13 residues. Written as DNA, the CDR3 is TGTGCCAGCAGCCAGGGGAGTTTTTATGGCTACACCTTC. Its translation: CASSQGSFYGYTF.

The V and J genes are TRBV20-1 and TRBJ2-5; D possibly corresponds to TRBD2 (6 bases). V was clipped by 0 bases and J by 4 bases, with 12 bases between them. The CDR3 length is 14 residues. Germline CDR1 is DFQATT and CDR2 is SNEGSKA (reference sequence). Here the CDR3 DNA reads TGCAGTGCTAGAGATCAAGTGGGGGGAGAGACCCAGTACTTC. Translating it yields CSARDQVGGETQYF.

J is TRBJ2-1 and V is TRBV19; 7 bases match TRBD2. The CDR3 is 16 residues long. V lost 7 bases, J lost 7 bases, and 16 bases stayed unmatched. CDR1 and CDR2 from the germline V gene are LNHDA and SQIVND (reference sequence). The CDR3 DNA sequence: TGTGCCAGTACCCCATCGGGGCTAGCGGCCGGAAATGAGCAGTTCTTC. It is translated as CASTPSGLAAGNEQFF.